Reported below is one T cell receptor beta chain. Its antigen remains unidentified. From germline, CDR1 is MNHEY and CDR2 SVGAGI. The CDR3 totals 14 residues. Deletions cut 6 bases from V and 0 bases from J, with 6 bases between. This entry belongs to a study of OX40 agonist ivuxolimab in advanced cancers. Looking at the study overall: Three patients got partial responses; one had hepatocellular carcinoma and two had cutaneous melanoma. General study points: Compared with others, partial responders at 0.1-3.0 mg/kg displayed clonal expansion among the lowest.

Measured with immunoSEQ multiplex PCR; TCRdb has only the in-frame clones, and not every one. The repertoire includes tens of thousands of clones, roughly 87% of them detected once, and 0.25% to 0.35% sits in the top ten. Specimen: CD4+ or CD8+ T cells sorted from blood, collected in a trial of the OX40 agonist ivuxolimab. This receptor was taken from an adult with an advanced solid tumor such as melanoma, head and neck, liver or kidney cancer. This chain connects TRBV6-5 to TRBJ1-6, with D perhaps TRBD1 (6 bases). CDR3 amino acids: CASRDSSYNSPLHF. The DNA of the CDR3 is TGTGCCAGCAGGGACAGCTCCTATAATTCACCCCTCCACTTT.